The source of this T cell receptor beta chain is a study of blood T cell repertoires in COVID-19. Study-wide context: Samples of COVID-19 (acute and convalescent) were obtained from the United States, Italy and Spain.

Profiled with immunoSEQ multiplex PCR; TCRdb holds only in-frame clones, not every one. The sample holds about 170,000 clones; about four fifths are singletons and the top ten take about 8.4%. This CDR3 has 16 amino acids. Trimming took 2 bases from V and 1 from J; bases not matched to a gene: 6. CDR1 and CDR2 (germline): SGDLS, YYNGEE. The sample was peripheral blood. The source is a woman aged 65 to 85 with acute or convalescent COVID-19. This chain links TRBV9 with TRBJ2-3, with TRBD2 identical over 8 bases. DNA for the CDR3: TGTGCCAGCAGCGTCCGAGCGGGGGCCGGCACAGATACGCAGTATTTT. Protein sequence: CASSVRAGAGTDTQYF.